This T cell receptor (beta chain) was recorded in a study of T cell repertoires in cytomegalovirus infection. Whole-study context: Recently identified HLA-C-restricted and well-studied HLA-B-restricted CMV epitopes were used. Based on public TCR beta signatures, there were indications of CMV infection and of a matching HLA type.

Overall study results and limits: The study found HLA-C-restricted CMV-specific TCR beta clonotypes dominating the ex vivo response. Adding up the frequency of public TCR beta families identified people who carried CMV plus the relevant HLA.

In its sample, this clonotype was seen a few times. Its cognate antigen is unknown. The germline CDR1 and CDR2 sequences are SGHTA and FQGNSA. The CDR3 loop spans 16 amino acids. V lost 6 bases, J lost 6 bases, and 12 bases stayed unmatched. TCRdb re-derived calls from the reads in MiXCR, one entry per CDR3 protein. The top ten clones hold around 48% of a sample with some 560,000 distinct CDR3 sequences, roughly 42% of them seen once. This sequence joins TRBV7-2 and TRBJ2-1, with 9 bases lining up with TRBD2. Sequenced material: cultured PBMCs, taken from culture after CMV antigen stimulation. The clonotype comes from a human donor in good health (CMV status not recorded). Some clones in this sample may be carry-over from other donors' samples. The CDR3 DNA sequence: TGTGCCAGCAGAGGAGGACCGGGACTAGCATCCAATGAGCAGTTCTTC. Its protein product is CASRGGPGLASNEQFF.